This paragraph reports one TCR beta chain. Its antigen is undetermined. The authors ran the assay at deep level. The assay was immunoSEQ multiplex PCR, and TCRdb's table has in-frame clones only and misses some. The top ten clones hold approximately 0.95% of a sample with over 950,000 clones, 60% to 85% of them seen once. The germline V gene encodes CDR1 KGHSH and CDR2 LQKENI. The CDR3 has 14 residues. The V and J ends lost 2 bases and 7 bases respectively, with 14 bases between them. This specimen belongs to a study of shared clonotypes between healthy human individuals. Study-level points and caveats: Only blood underwent sampling, and tissue repertoires likely differ. Clonotype sharing across donors was expected to vary with sequencing depth.

Sequenced: memory CD4+ T cells from PBMCs. Subset defined: CD45RA-negative fraction. The sequence came from a man aged 18 to 29 in good health. Some clones in this sample may be carry-over from other donors' samples. The chain is built from TRBV18 and TRBJ2-5, with D perhaps matching TRBD1 (6 bases). The CDR3 DNA reads TGTGCCAGCTCACCAGGGACATCAAGGGGGACCCAGTACTTC. This gives the protein CASSPGTSRGTQYF.